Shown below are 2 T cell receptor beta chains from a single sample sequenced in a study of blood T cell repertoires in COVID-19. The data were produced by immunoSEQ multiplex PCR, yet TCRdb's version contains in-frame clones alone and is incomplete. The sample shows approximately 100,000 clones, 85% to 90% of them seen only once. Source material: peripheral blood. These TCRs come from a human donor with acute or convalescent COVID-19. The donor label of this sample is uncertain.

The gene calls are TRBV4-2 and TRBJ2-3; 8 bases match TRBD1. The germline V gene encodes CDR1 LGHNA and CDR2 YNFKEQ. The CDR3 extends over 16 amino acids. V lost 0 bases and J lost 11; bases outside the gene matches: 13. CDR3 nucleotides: TGTGCCAGCAGCCAAGAGAGCAGGGCAGGGGGCGAGGGGCAGTATTTT. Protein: CASSQESRAGGEGQYF.

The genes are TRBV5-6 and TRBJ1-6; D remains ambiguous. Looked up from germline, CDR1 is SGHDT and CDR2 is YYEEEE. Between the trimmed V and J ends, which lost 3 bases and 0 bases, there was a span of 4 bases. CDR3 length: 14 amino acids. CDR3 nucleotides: TGTGCCAGCAGCTGGCTCTCCTATAATTCACCCCTCCACTTT. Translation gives CASSWLSYNSPLHF.